This T cell receptor (beta chain) derives from a study of control samples from healthy donors and cancer patients. Germline loops: CDR1 LGHDT, CDR2 YNNKEL (reference sequence). V was clipped by 2 bases and J by 1 base, with 11 bases between them. The CDR3 is 15 residues long. TCRdb keeps only in-frame clones here, not all; method: immunoSEQ multiplex PCR. The sample includes under 20,000 clones, about four fifths seen only once; the top ten take 29%. The source material was PBMCs. The receptor's source is a man aged 80 or over with head and neck cancer. This chain links TRBV3-1 (or the pseudogene TRBV3-2) with TRBJ1-1; D not resolved. The CDR3 DNA reads as TGTGCCAGCAGCCAAAGAGGAGGGCCGAACACTGAAGCTTTCTTT. This sequence encodes CASSQRGGPNTEAFF.